This T cell receptor beta chain was sequenced in a study of tumor T cells in aggressive B-cell lymphoma. The CDR3 is made up of 14 amino acids. Between the trimmed V and J ends, which lost 0 bases and 2 bases, there was a span of 8 bases. Per the germline V gene, CDR1 is SGHNT and CDR2 is YYREEE (reference sequence). Method: immunoSEQ multiplex PCR; TCRdb's copy keeps in-frame clones and lacks some. Of more than 3,000 clones listed, roughly 85% are singletons. This chain links TRBV5-4 with TRBJ1-2, with D uncertain. This receptor was identified in an adult with diffuse large B cell lymphoma. The sample was tumor tissue. This CDR3 is CASSLAVQNYGYTF. CDR3 coding DNA: TGTGCCAGCAGCTTGGCCGTCCAGAACTATGGCTACACCTTC.